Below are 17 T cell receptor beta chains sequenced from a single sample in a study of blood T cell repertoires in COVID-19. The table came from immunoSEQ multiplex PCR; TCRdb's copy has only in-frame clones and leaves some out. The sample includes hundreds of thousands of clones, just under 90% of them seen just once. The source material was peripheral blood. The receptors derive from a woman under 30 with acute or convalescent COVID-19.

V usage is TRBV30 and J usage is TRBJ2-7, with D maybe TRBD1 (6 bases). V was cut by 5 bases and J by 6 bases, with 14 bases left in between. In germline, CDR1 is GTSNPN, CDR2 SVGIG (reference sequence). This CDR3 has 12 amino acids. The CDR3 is CAWDMGAREQYF. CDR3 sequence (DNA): TGTGCCTGGGACATGGGGGCACGCGAGCAGTACTTC. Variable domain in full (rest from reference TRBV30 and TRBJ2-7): SQTIHQWPATLVQPVGSPLSLECTVEGTSNPNLYWYRQAAGRGLQLLFYSVGIGQISSEVPQNLSASRPQDRQFILSSKKLLLSDSGFYLCAWDMGAREQYFGPGTRLTVT.

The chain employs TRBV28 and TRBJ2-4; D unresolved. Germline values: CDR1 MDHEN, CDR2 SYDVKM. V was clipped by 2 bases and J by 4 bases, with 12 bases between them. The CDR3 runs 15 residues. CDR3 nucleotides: TGTGCCAGCAGTTTAACGGCGGCCCCTAAAAACATTCAGTACTTC. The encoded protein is CASSLTAAPKNIQYF.

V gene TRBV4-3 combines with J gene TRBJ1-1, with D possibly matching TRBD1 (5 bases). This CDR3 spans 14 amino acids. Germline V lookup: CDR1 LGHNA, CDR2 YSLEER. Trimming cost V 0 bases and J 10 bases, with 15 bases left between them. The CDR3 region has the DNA TGCGCCAGCAGCCAAGAACCATCCGGGGGGGGAGCTTTCTTT. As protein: CASSQEPSGGGAFF.

The DNA for the CDR3 is TGTGCCAGCAAAGTGGGAGGTGGCGCCGGGGAGCTGTTTTTT. This sequence encodes CASKVGGGAGELFF. This chain uses TRBV2 with TRBJ2-2; possible D gene TRBD2, 6 bases. V was pared by 7 bases and J by 6 bases, with 15 bases between. Per the germline V gene, CDR1 is SNHLY and CDR2 is FYNNEI. The CDR3 spans 14 residues.

The CDR3 bases are TGTGCCAGCAGCTTGTCCCCAGAGAACACTGAAGCTTTCTTT. The encoded protein is CASSLSPENTEAFF. V is TRBV5-5 and J is TRBJ1-1; D ambiguous. Looked up from germline, CDR1 is SGHKS and CDR2 is YYEKEE (reference sequence). The CDR3 totals 14 residues. V lost 1 base and J lost 1, with 8 bases in between. The whole variable domain, remainder taken from reference TRBV5-5 and TRBJ1-1, is DAGVTQSPTHLIKTRGQQVTLRCSPISGHKSVSWYQQVLGQGPQFIFQYYEKEERGRGNFPDRFSARQFPNYSSELNVNALLLGDSALYLCASSLSPENTEAFFGQGTRLTVV.

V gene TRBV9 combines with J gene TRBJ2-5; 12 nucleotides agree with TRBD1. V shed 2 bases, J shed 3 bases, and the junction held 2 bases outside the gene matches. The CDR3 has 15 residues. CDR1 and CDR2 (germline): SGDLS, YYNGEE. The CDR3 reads CASSVGTGGKETQYF. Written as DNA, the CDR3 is TGTGCCAGCAGCGTGGGGACAGGGGGCAAAGAGACCCAGTACTTC.

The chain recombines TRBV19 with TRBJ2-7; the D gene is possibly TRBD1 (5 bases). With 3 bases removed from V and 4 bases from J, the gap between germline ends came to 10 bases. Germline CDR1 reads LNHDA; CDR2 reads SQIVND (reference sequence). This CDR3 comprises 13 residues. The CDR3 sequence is CASSMISGYEQYF. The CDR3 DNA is TGTGCCAGTAGTATGATTTCAGGGTACGAGCAGTACTTC.

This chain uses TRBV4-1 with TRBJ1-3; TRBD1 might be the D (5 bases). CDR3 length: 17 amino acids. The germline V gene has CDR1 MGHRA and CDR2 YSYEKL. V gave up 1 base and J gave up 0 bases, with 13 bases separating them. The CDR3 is CASSQGQHRNSGNTIYF. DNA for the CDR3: TGCGCCAGCAGCCAAGGGCAGCACAGGAACTCTGGAAACACCATATATTTT.

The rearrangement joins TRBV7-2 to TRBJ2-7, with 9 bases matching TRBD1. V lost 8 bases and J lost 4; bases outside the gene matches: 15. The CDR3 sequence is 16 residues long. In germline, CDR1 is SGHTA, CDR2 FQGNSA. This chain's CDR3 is CASRGPQGQGSYEQYF. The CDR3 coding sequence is TGTGCCAGCCGTGGGCCGCAGGGACAGGGATCTTACGAGCAGTACTTC. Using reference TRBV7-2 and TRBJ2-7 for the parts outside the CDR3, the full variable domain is GAGVSQSPSNKVTEKGKDVELRCDPISGHTALYWYRQSLGQGLEFLIYFQGNSAPDKSGLPSDRFSAERTGGSVSTLTIQRTQQEDSAVYLCASRGPQGQGSYEQYFGPGTRLTVT.

CDR3 DNA sequence: TGTGCCAGCAGCCGAACACCTAACTATGGCTACACCTTC. Its translation is CASSRTPNYGYTF. The chain uses TRBV3-1 (or the pseudogene TRBV3-2) and TRBJ1-2, with no clear D. V was trimmed by 4 bases and J by 0 bases, leaving 6 bases between them. Germline loops: CDR1 LGHDT, CDR2 YNNKEL (reference sequence). The CDR3 has 13 amino acids.

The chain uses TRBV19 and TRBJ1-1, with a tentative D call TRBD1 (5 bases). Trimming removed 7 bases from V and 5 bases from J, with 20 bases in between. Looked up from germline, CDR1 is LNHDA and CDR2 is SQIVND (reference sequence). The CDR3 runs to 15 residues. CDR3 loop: CASTHAGQGRTEAFF. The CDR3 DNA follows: TGTGCCAGTACTCACGCAGGGCAGGGTAGGACTGAAGCTTTCTTT. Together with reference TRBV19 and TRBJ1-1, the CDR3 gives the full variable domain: DGGITQSPKYLFRKEGQNVTLSCEQNLNHDAMYWYRQDPGQGLRLIYYSQIVNDFQKGDIAEGYSVSREKKESFPLTVTSAQKNPTAFYLCASTHAGQGRTEAFFGQGTRLTVV.

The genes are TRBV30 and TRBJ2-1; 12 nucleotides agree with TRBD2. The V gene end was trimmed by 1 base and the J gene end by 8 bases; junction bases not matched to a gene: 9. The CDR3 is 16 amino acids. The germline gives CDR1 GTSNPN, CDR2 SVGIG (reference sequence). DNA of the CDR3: TGTGCCTGGAGTGCCGCACTAGCGGGGGGTGAGGATGAGCAGTTCTTC. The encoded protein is CAWSAALAGGEDEQFF.

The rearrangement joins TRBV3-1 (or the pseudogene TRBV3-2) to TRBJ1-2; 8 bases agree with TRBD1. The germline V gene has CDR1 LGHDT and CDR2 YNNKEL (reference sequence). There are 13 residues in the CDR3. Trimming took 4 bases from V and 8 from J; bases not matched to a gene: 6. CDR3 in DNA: TGTGCCAGCAGCCCGCACAGGGGGGGCGGCTACACCTTC. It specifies CASSPHRGGGYTF.

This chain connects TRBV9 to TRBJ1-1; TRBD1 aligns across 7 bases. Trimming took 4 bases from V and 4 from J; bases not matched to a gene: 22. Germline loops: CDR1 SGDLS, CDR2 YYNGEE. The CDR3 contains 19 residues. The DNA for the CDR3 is TGTGCCAGCAGCCCTCTGGGAGCAGGGGGGAGGATAGACCCCACTGAAGCTTTCTTT. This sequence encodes CASSPLGAGGRIDPTEAFF.

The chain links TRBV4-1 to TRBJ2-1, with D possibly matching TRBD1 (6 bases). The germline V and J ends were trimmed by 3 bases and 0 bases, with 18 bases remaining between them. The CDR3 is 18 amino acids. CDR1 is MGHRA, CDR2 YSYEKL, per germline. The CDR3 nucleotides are TGCGCCAGCAGCCACGAAGCAAACAGGGACCTCTCCTACAATGAGCAGTTCTTC. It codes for CASSHEANRDLSYNEQFF.

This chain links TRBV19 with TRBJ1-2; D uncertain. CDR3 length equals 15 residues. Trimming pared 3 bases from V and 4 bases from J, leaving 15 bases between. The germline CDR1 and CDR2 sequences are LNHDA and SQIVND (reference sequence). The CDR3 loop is CASSMDEGPGYGYTF. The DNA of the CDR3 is TGTGCCAGTAGTATGGATGAGGGCCCTGGCTATGGCTACACCTTC.

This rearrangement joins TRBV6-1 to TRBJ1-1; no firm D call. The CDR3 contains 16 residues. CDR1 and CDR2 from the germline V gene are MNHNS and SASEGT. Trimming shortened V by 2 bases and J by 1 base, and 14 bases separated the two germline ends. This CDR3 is CASSERHARPNTEAFF. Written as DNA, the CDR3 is TGTGCCAGCAGTGAACGACACGCCCGCCCGAACACTGAAGCTTTCTTT.